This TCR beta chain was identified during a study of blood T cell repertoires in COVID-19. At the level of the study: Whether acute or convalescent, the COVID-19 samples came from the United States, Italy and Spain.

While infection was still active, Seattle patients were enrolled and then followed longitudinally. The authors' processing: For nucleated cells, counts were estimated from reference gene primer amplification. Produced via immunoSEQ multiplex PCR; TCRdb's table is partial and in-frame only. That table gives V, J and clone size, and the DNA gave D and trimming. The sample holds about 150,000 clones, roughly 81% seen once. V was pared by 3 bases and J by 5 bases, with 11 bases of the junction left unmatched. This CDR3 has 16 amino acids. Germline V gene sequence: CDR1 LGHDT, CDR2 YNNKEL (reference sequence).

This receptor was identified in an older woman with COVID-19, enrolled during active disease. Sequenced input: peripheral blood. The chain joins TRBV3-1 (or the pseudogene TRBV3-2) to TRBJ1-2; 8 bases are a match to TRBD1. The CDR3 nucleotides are TGTGCCAGCAGCCAGAGGAAGGGCCAGGGGGCATATGGCTACACCTTC. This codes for CASSQRKGQGAYGYTF.